The clone carrying this T cell receptor (beta chain) was seen more than once but under ten times. Its specificity is not known. From germline, CDR1 is MNHEY and CDR2 SVGEGT. V lost 2 bases, J lost 2 bases, and 5 bases lay in between. The CDR3 sequence is 13 residues long. The sample is drawn from a study of T-cell memory formation after mild COVID-19. Study outcomes and limitations: Balance between CD4 and CD8 was seen in clones contracting day 15 to 85, and a CD4+ lean was seen in later expanders.

TCRdb reprocessed the 5' RACE reads via MiXCR and lists one record per CDR3 protein. The sample shows around 220,000 distinct CDR3 sequences, about a sixth of them seen only once. The sequenced sample was PBMCs or a T cell subset sorted from them (not recorded which). V gene TRBV6-2 or TRBV6-3 combines with J gene TRBJ2-3; D is ambiguous. The clonotype comes from a man younger than 30 who had mild COVID-19 (a few samples of this study predate the infection). Cell type and time point are not known. In DNA, the CDR3 is TGTGCCAGCAGTTACCGCCTCACAGATACGCAGTATTTT. Translation gives CASSYRLTDTQYF.